This T cell receptor (beta chain) came from a study of CD8 T cells in Susac syndrome. Study-wide context: Patients with Susac syndrome were, at the time of blood collection, therapy-naive, maintained on corticosteroids, or maintained on intravenous immunoglobulin alone.

This CDR3 is built from 16 residues. V lost 3 bases, J lost 6 bases, and 6 bases stayed unmatched. Study conclusions and caveats: Susac syndrome CD4+ T cell repertoires showed no clonal expansion.

Regarding this clonotype: Antigen unknown.

TCR beta sequences were obtained from blood CD8+ and CD4+ T cells. TEMRA cells were FACS-enriched, unlike CD8+ and CD4+ T cells, which were negatively isolated. When the RNA was reverse transcribed, random hexamers were used with an input of about 0.5 to 1 ug. TCRdb used MiXCR to reprocess the immunoSEQ multiplex PCR reads, holding one entry per CDR3 protein. Of about 200,000 distinct CDR3 sequences in the sample, over 75% were seen once. Sequenced material: CD4+ T cells from PBMCs. This chain uses TRBV12-3 or TRBV12-4 with TRBJ1-5, with 12 nucleotides matching TRBD1. This TCR derives from a human donor with Susac syndrome. The CDR3 sequence: CASSFRDRGRTQPQHF. The DNA of the CDR3 is TGTGCCAGCAGTTTTAGGGACAGGGGGCGAACTCAGCCCCAGCATTTT.